Sequencing of this TCR beta chain was carried out in a study of CXCR3-negative and CXCR3-positive naive CD8 T cells. On the study more broadly: The total count of TRB reads reached 120 million to 150 million, and each library contributed about 1.5 +/- 0.3 million.

Whole-study findings and limits: CXCR3-positive naive cells had more hydrophobic TRB CDR3s than CXCR3-negative naive cells. Naive CXCR3-negative and CXCR3-positive cells had similar TRBV-TRBJ usage; memory differed. Partial loss of CXCR3 expression followed cryopreservation; most assays used fresh PBMCs.

CD45RO-CCR7+CD27+CD95- characterized naive CD8+ T cells. TRB cDNA was prepared as libraries by UMI-labeled 5' RACE. TCRdb reprocessed the 5' RACE reads and reports one entry per CDR3 protein, with no DNA. The listing records under 150,000 distinct CDR3 sequences. In the case of this clonotype: Its matching antigen is unknown.

Sequencing was carried out using naive CXCR3+ CD8+ T cells from blood. Subset given: CD45RO-CCR7+CD27+CD95- naive CD8+ T cells expressing CXCR3 (TNR3+). The source is a human donor in good health. Some clones in this sample may be carry-over from other donors' samples.

This CDR3 reads CASSLAVFKEQYF. The chain employs TRBV7-6 and TRBJ2-7. The CDR3 is made up of 13 amino acids. Germline CDR1 SGHVS, CDR2 FNYEAQ.